Listed here is a single T cell receptor (beta chain). Its antigen is currently not known. No per-base quality is available; no much larger clone lies one base away. The entry originates in a study of T cell changes during pregnancy in multiple sclerosis (dated by TCRdb to between 2019 and 2020). Regarding the complete study: Changes in the T cell repertoire over the course of pregnancy were examined in this study in women with multiple sclerosis.

Library creation used the immunoSEQ multiplex PCR assay. TCRdb re-hosts the immuneACCESS table, in-frame sequences only. Its copies lack some clones; in the studies checked, an unresolved V gene accounts for under half of them, and the cause for the rest is not known. This sample has 55,000 to 65,000 clones in its table, and 80% to 95% of those were observed once. The ten biggest clones cover approximately 1.5% of the sample. CDR1 is given as SNHLY and CDR2 as FYNNEI, both from the germline V gene. V sheds 4 bases and J sheds 0 bases, leaving 10 bases between their ends. The CDR3 runs 14 residues from the cysteine to the phenylalanine. This entry keeps only the CDR3 DNA: 42 bases, framed from base 1.

The rearrangement joined TRBV2 to TRBJ2-7, with the D gene uncertain. Source: peripheral blood, taken in the second trimester of pregnancy. This receptor was identified in a female donor with multiple sclerosis, enrolled in a pregnancy study. The CDR3 region: CASSVEQSSYEQYF. The sequence in DNA is TGTGCCAGCAGTGTAGAGCAAAGCTCCTACGAGCAGTACTTC.